Sequencing of this T cell receptor (beta chain) was carried out in a study of shared clonotypes between healthy human individuals. Study summary: Each donor's CD8 memory used one plate, CD8 naive two, each CD4 subset three. Findings and limits, study-wide: Some naive CD4 clonotypes, roughly 5%, turned up in common across several donors. Sample collection involved blood only; tissue repertoires are likely different.

On this clone itself: Its antigen is unknown.

It was CD45RO-negative cells, positively selected for CCR7, that made up naive CD8 cells, with terminally differentiated effector memory CD45RA+ cells excluded. Germline V gene sequence: CDR1 SEHNR, CDR2 FQNEAQ (reference sequence). J lost 5 bases, V lost 4 bases, and 9 bases had no gene match. There are 15 residues in the CDR3. The protocol was immunoSEQ multiplex PCR, while the TCRdb copy is restricted to in-frame clones and leaves out a portion. The table includes about 2 million clones, just under 95% detected once. The specimen sequenced was naive CD8+ T cells sorted from blood. This clonotype originated in a young man in good health. J is TRBJ2-7 and V is TRBV7-9, with 9 bases fitting TRBD1. The CDR3 DNA sequence: TGTGCCAGCAGCTCCCCCCGGGACAGGGCCCACGAGCAGTACTTC. It translates to CASSSPRDRAHEQYF. Supplemented by reference TRBV7-9 and TRBJ2-7, the full variable domain reads DTGVSQNPRHKITKRGQNVTFRCDPISEHNRLYWYRQTLGQGPEFLTYFQNEAQLEKSRLLSDRFSAERPKGSFSTLEIQRTEQGDSAMYLCASSSPRDRAHEQYFGPGTRLTVT.